This passage covers 7 T cell receptor beta chains from one sample sequenced in a study of blood T cell repertoires in COVID-19. The data were produced by immunoSEQ multiplex PCR, yet TCRdb's version contains in-frame clones alone and is incomplete. The sample lists fewer than 350,000 clones; 86% were seen once. Sequences were obtained from peripheral blood. The receptors shown here come from a woman aged 30 to 39 with COVID-19, enrolled during active disease.

The rearrangement uses TRBV7-2 and TRBJ2-5; a possible D gene is TRBD2 (5 bases). This CDR3 comprises 16 residues. In germline, CDR1 is SGHTA, CDR2 FQGNSA. Trimming pared 1 base from V and 5 bases from J, leaving 17 bases between. CDR3 coding DNA: TGTGCCAGCAGCTTAGAATTCTGGGGAGAAGGGGAGACCCAGTACTTC. It specifies CASSLEFWGEGETQYF.

The chain has TRBV5-1 and TRBJ1-6; no clear D gene. The CDR3 has 15 residues. Trimming took off 3 bases at V and 6 bases at J, with 13 bases between the two ends. Germline V CDR1 and CDR2: SGHRS, YFSETQ. The CDR3 sequence: CASSSSLRPNSPLHF. For the CDR3, the DNA is TGCGCCAGCAGCTCATCCCTCAGGCCTAATTCACCCCTCCACTTT.

The J gene is TRBJ2-7, the V gene TRBV1; TRBD1 is taken as the D call from the table, unchecked against the DNA. TRBV1 is a pseudogene locus. The CDR3 runs 17 residues. This chain's CDR3 is CTSSRALPGQGHYEQYF. Written as DNA, the CDR3 is TGCACCAGCAGCCGGGCACTTCCGGGACAGGGGCACTACGAGCAGTACTTC.

The chain uses TRBV5-5 and TRBJ1-2; D ambiguous. The CDR3 has 15 residues. Per the germline V gene, CDR1 is SGHKS and CDR2 is YYEKEE (reference sequence). V was cut by 0 bases and J by 2 bases, with 11 bases left in between. The CDR3 sequence is CASSLVQEGNYGYTF. DNA of the CDR3: TGTGCCAGCAGCTTGGTCCAGGAGGGAAACTATGGCTACACCTTC.

Regarding this clone: The same CDR3 is also encoded by other DNA sequences in this sample. The chain uses TRBV5-1 and TRBJ2-3, with 11 bases fitting TRBD2. With 0 bases clipped from V and 4 bases from J, the junction kept 4 bases outside the gene matches. Germline V gene data show CDR1 as SGHRS and CDR2 as YFSETQ. The CDR3 extends over 16 amino acids. The CDR3: CASSLVLAGGSDTQYF. The CDR3 DNA reads TGCGCCAGCAGCTTGGTTCTAGCGGGGGGCTCAGATACGCAGTATTTT.

The rearrangement uses TRBV5-1 and TRBJ2-1, with D hard to call. The CDR3 contains 14 residues. V lost 3 bases, J lost 1 base, and 8 bases lay in between. Germline V gene sequence: CDR1 SGHRS, CDR2 YFSETQ. The CDR3 DNA reads TGCGCCAGCAGCTACGCGGATTCCTACAATGAGCAGTTCTTC. It translates to CASSYADSYNEQFF.

The rearrangement links TRBV19 to TRBJ2-7, with 9 bases matching TRBD1. From germline, CDR1 is LNHDA and CDR2 SQIVND (reference sequence). The V gene end was trimmed by 5 bases and the J gene end by 2 bases; junction bases not matched to a gene: 4. The length of the CDR3 is 14 residues. The CDR3: CASSAWTGAYEQYF. The CDR3 nucleotides are TGTGCCAGTAGTGCGTGGACAGGGGCCTACGAGCAGTACTTC.